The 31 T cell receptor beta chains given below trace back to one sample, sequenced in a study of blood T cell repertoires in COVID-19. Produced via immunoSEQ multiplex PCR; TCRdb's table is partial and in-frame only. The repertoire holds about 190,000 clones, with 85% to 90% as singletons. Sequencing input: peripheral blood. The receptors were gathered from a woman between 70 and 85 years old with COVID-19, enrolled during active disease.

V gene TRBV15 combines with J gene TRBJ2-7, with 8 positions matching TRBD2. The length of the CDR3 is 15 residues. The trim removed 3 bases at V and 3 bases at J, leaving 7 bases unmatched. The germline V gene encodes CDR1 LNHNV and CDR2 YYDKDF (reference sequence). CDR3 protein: CATSRGTGGNYEQYF. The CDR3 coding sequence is TGTGCCACCAGCAGGGGGACGGGAGGGAACTACGAGCAGTACTTC. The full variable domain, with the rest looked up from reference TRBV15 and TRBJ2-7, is DAMVIQNPRYQVTQFGKPVTLSCSQTLNHNVMYWYQQKSSQAPKLLFHYYDKDFNNEADTPDNFQSRRPNTSFCFLDIRSPGLGDTAMYLCATSRGTGGNYEQYFGPGTRLTVT.

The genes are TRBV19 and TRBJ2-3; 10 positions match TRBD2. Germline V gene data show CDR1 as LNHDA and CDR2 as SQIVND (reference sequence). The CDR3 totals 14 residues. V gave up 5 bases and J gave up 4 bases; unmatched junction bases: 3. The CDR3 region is CASSRLAGADTQYF. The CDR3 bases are TGTGCCAGTAGTCGTCTAGCGGGAGCAGATACGCAGTATTTT.

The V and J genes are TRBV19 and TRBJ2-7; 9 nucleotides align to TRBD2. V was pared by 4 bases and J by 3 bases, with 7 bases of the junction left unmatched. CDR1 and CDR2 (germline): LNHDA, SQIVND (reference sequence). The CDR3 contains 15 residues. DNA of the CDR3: TGTGCCAGTAGTACAGCTAGCGGGGCCCTCTACGAGCAGTACTTC. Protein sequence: CASSTASGALYEQYF.

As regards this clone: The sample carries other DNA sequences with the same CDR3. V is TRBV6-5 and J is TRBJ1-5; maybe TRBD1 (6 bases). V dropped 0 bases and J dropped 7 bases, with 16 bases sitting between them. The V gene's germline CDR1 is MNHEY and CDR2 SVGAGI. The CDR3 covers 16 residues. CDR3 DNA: TGTGCCAGCAGTTACTCGGGCCTAGGGGGGGGACAGCCCCAGCATTTT. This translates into CASSYSGLGGGQPQHF.

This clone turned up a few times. The CDR3 region is CALTTGAQETQYF. The CDR3 bases are TGTGCCTTGACTACAGGGGCCCAAGAGACCCAGTACTTC. The chain links TRBV30 to TRBJ2-5, with 7 bases that match TRBD1. The CDR3 covers 13 residues. From germline, CDR1 is GTSNPN and CDR2 SVGIG (reference sequence). The V and J ends lost 7 bases and 1 base, in that order; junction bases with no gene match: 6.

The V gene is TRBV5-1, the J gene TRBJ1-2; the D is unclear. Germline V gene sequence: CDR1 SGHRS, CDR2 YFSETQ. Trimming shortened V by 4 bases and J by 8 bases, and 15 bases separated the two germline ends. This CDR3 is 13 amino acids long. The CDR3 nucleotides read TGCGCCAGCAGCCCCACAGCGGCCCCCGGCTACACCTTC. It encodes CASSPTAAPGYTF.

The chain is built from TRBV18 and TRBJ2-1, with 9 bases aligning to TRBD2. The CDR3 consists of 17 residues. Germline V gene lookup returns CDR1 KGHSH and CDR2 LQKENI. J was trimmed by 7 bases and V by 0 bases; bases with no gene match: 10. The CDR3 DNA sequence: TGTGCCAGCTCACCACCGTCTGCGGGAGGGCGAGGGAATGAGCAGTTCTTC. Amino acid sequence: CASSPPSAGGRGNEQFF.

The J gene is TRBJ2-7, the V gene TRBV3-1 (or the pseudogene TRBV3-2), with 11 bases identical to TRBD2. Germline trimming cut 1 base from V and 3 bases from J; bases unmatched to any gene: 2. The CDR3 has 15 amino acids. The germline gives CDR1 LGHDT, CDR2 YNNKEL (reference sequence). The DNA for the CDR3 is TGTGCCAGCAGCCAAGTTAGCGGGAGGGGCTACGAGCAGTACTTC. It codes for CASSQVSGRGYEQYF.

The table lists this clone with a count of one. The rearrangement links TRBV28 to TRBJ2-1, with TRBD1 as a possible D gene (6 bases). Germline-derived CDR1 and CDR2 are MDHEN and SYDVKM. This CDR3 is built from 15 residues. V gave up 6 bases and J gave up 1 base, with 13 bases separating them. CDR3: CASRAVGASYNEQFF. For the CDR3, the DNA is TGTGCCAGCAGGGCCGTGGGGGCTTCCTACAATGAGCAGTTCTTC.

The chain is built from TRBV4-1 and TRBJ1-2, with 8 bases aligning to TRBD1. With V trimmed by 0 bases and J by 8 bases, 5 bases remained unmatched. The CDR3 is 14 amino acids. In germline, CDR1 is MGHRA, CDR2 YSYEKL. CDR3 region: CASSQETGALGYTF. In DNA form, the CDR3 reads TGCGCCAGCAGCCAAGAGACAGGGGCGTTGGGCTACACCTTC.

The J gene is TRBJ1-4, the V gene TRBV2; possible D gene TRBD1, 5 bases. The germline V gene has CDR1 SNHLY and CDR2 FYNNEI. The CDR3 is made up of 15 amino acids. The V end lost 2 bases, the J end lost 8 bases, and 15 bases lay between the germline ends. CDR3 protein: CASSESSGVREKLFF. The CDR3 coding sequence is TGTGCCAGCAGTGAAAGTTCGGGGGTTAGGGAAAAACTGTTTTTT.

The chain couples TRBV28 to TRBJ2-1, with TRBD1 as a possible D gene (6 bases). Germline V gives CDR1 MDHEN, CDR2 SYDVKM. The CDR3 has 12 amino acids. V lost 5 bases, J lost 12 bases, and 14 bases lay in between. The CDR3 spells CASSHREQGQFF. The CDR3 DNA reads TGTGCCAGCAGTCACAGGGAACAGGGGCAGTTCTTC.

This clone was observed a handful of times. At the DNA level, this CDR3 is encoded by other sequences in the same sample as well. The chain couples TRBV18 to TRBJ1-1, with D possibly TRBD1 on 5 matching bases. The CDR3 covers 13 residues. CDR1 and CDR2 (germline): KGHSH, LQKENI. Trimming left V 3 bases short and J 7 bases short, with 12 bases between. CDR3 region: CASSPKQGVEAFF. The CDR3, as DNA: TGTGCCAGCTCACCCAAGCAGGGCGTTGAAGCTTTCTTT.

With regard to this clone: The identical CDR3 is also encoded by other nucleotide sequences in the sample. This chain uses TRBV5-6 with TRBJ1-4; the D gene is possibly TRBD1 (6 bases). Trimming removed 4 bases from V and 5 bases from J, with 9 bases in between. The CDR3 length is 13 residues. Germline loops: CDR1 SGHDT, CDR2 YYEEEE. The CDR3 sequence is CASSLQGNEKLFF. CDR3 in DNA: TGTGCCAGCAGCCTCCAGGGGAATGAAAAACTGTTTTTT.

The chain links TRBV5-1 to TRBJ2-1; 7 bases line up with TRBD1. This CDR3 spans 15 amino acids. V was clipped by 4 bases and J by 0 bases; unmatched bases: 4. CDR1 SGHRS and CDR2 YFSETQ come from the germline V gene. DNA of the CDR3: TGCGCCAGCAGCCTGGGACAGAGCTCCTACAATGAGCAGTTCTTC. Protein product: CASSLGQSSYNEQFF.

The CDR3 region has the DNA TGTGCCAGTAGTACTAGCAGGGGCGGGCATGGCAATCAGCCCCAGCATTTT. It yields the protein CASSTSRGGHGNQPQHF. The genes are TRBV19 and TRBJ1-5, with D tentatively TRBD1 (6 bases). The CDR3 is 17 amino acids. V lost 4 bases to trimming and J lost 2 bases, with 18 bases between them. The germline CDR1 and CDR2 sequences are LNHDA and SQIVND (reference sequence).

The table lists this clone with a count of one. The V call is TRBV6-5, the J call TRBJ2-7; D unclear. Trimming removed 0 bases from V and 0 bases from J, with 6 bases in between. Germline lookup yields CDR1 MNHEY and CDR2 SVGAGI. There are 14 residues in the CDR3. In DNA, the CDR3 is TGTGCCAGCAGTTACTCGCCTACCTCCTACGAGCAGTACTTC. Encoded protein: CASSYSPTSYEQYF.

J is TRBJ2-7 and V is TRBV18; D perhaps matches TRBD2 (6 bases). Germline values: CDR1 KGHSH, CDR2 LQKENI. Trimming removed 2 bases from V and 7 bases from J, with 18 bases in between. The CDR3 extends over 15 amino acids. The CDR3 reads CASSPGFSAGGEQYF. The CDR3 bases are TGTGCCAGCTCACCAGGGTTTTCTGCCGGAGGGGAGCAGTACTTC.

The CDR3 nucleotides are TGTGCCAGCAGCTTCCCCCACAACGCCCTCGAGCAGTACTTC. This gives the protein CASSFPHNALEQYF. The rearrangement uses TRBV5-4 and TRBJ2-7; D is unresolved. Between the trimmed V and J ends, which lost 2 bases and 6 bases, there was a span of 15 bases. This CDR3 has 14 residues. Germline V CDR1 and CDR2: SGHNT, YYREEE (reference sequence).

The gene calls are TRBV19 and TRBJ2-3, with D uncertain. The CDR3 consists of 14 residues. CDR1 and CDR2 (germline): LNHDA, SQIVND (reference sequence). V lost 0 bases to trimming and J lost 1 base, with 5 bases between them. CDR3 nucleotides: TGTGCCAGTAGTATAGAATCGGGCACAGATACGCAGTATTTT. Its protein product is CASSIESGTDTQYF. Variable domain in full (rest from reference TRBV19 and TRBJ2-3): DGGITQSPKYLFRKEGQNVTLSCEQNLNHDAMYWYRQDPGQGLRLIYYSQIVNDFQKGDIAEGYSVSREKKESFPLTVTSAQKNPTAFYLCASSIESGTDTQYFGPGTRLTVL.

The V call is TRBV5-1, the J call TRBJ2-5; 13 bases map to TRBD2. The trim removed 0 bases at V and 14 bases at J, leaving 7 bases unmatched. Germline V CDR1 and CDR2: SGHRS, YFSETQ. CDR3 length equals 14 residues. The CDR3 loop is CASSLELAGGPQYF. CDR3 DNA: TGCGCCAGCAGCTTGGAACTAGCGGGAGGGCCTCAATACTTC.

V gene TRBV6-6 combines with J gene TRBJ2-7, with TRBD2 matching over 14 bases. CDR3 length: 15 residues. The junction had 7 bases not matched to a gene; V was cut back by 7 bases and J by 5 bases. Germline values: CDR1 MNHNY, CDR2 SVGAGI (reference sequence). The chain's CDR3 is CASNGLAGGGHEQYF. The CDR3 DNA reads TGTGCCAGCAACGGACTAGCGGGAGGCGGCCACGAGCAGTACTTC.

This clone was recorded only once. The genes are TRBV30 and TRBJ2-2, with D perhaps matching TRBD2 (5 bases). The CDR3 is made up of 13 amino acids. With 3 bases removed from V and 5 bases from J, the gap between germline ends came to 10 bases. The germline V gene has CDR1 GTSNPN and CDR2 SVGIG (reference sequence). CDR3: CAWRLAATGELFF. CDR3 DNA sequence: TGTGCCTGGAGGCTAGCTGCAACCGGGGAGCTGTTTTTT.

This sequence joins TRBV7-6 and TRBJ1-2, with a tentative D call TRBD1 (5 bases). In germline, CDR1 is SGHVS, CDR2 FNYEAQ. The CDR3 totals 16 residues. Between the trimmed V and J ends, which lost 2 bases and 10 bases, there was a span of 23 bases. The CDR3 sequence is CASSLNPPTVPVDYTF. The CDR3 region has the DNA TGTGCCAGCAGCTTAAACCCCCCGACAGTGCCTGTGGACTACACCTTC.

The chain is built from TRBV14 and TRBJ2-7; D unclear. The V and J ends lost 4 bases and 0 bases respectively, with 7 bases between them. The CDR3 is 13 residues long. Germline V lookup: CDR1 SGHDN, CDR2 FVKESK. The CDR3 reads CASSRAGSYEQYF. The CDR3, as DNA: TGTGCCAGCAGCCGAGCAGGCTCCTACGAGCAGTACTTC.

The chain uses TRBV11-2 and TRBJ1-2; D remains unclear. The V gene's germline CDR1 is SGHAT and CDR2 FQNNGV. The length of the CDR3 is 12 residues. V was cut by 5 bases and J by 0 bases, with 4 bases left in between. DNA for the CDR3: TGTGCCAGCAGCCCCGCTAACTATGGCTACACCTTC. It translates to CASSPANYGYTF.

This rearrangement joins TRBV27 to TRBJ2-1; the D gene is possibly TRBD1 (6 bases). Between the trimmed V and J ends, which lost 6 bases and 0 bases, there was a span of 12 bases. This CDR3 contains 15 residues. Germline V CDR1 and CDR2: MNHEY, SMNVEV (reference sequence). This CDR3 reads CASSLTGNSYNEQFF. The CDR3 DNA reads TGTGCCAGCAGCCTCACAGGGAACTCCTACAATGAGCAGTTCTTC.

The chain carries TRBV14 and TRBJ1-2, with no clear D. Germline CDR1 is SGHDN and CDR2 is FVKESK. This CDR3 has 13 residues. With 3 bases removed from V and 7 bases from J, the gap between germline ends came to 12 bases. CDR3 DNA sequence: TGTGCCAGCAGCCACACAGAATCCGCTGGCTACACCTTC. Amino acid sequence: CASSHTESAGYTF.

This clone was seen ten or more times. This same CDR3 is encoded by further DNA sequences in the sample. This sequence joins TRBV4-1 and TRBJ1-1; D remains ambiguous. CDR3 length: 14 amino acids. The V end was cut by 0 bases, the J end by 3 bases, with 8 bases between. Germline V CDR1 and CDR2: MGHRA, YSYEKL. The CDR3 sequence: CASSQDLQDTEAFF. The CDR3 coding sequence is TGCGCCAGCAGCCAAGATCTTCAGGACACTGAAGCTTTCTTT.

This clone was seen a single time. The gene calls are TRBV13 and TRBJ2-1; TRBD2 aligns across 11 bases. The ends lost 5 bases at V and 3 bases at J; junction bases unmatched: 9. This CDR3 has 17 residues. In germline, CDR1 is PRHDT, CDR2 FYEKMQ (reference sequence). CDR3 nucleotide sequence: TGTGCCAGCAGCCACCCCTTGACTAGCGGGATCTACAATGAGCAGTTCTTC. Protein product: CASSHPLTSGIYNEQFF.

The CDR3 is CASSQGQVVDGYTF. For the CDR3, the DNA is TGCGCCAGCAGCCAGGGACAGGTGGTGGATGGCTACACCTTC. The chain has TRBV5-1 and TRBJ1-2; 8 positions agree with TRBD1. The CDR3 length is 14 residues. Germline V gene sequence: CDR1 SGHRS, CDR2 YFSETQ. V dropped 4 bases and J dropped 6; count of bases not matched to a gene: 8.